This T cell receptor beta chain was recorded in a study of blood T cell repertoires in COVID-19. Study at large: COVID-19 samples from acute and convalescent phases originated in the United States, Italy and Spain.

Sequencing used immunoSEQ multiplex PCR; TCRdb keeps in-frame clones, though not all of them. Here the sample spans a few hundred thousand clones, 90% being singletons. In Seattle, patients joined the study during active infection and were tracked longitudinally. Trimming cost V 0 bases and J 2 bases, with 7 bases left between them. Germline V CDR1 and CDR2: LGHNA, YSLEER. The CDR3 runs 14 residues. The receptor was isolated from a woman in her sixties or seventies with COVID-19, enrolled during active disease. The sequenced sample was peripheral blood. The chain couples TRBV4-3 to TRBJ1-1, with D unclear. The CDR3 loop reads CASSQDEGNTEAFF. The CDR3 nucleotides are TGCGCCAGCAGCCAAGATGAGGGTAACACTGAAGCTTTCTTT.